These 18 T cell receptor beta chains came from one sample sequenced in a study of human T cells and chemical hapten exposure. The time point here: patch test 1, 2 weeks after DPC sensitization. Treatment reported: therapeutic diphenylcyclopropenone sensitization with weekly scalp DPC. A single record per CDR3 protein comes from TCRdb applying MiXCR to the RACE reads. The sample holds approximately 79,000 distinct CDR3 sequences, 9% to 12% seen once. Sequences were derived from whole blood, sampled in connection with sensitization to the hapten diphenylcyclopropenone (DPC). All receptors derive from a woman in her fifties or sixties with alopecia areata. Some clones in this sample may be carry-over from other donors' samples.

V usage is TRBV20-1 and J usage is TRBJ1-5; D uncertain. Germline V lookup: CDR1 DFQATT, CDR2 SNEGSKA (reference sequence). The CDR3 has 13 amino acids. Trimming took 5 bases from V and 2 from J, leaving 10 bases between them. CDR3 sequence (DNA): TGCAGTGCTCTTCGGCAGGGCAATCAGCCCCAGCATTTT. Residues: CSALRQGNQPQHF.

This clonotype was counted ten times or more. The chain carries TRBV19 and TRBJ2-4; D not resolved. In germline, CDR1 is LNHDA, CDR2 SQIVND (reference sequence). The CDR3 extends over 15 amino acids. With 2 bases removed from V and 0 bases from J, the gap between germline ends came to 8 bases. The CDR3: CASSILGVAKNIQYF. The CDR3 DNA sequence: TGTGCCAGTAGTATACTTGGTGTAGCCAAAAACATTCAGTACTTC.

This clonotype has more than one count but fewer than ten. The rearrangement uses TRBV7-9 and TRBJ1-2, with unresolved D. Germline V gene sequence: CDR1 SEHNR, CDR2 FQNEAQ (reference sequence). This CDR3 region has 13 residues. The V gene lost 2 bases and the J gene lost 4 bases, with 8 bases spanning the gap. The CDR3 loop reads CASSLSPTYGYTF. CDR3 coding DNA: TGTGCCAGCAGCTTATCCCCCACCTATGGCTACACCTTC.

This clonotype was found a few times. The chain uses TRBV27 and TRBJ1-6; no reliable D call. Trimming removed 5 bases from V and 5 bases from J, with 4 bases in between. CDR3 length: 12 residues. Germline V CDR1 and CDR2: MNHEY, SMNVEV (reference sequence). CDR3 in DNA: TGTGCCAGCAGTAAGAATAATTCACCCCTCCACTTT. It specifies CASSKNNSPLHF.

The chain recombines TRBV28 with TRBJ2-1, with D perhaps TRBD2 (5 bases). The CDR3 sequence is 15 residues long. The germline V gene has CDR1 MDHEN and CDR2 SYDVKM. V was cut by 1 base and J by 7 bases, with 14 bases left in between. The CDR3 DNA reads as TGTGCCAGCAGTTTATCCGGCGGGTTATGGAATGAGCAGTTCTTC. It encodes CASSLSGGLWNEQFF.

The V gene is TRBV5-8, the J gene TRBJ2-1; D possibly uses TRBD1 or TRBD2 (5 bases each). The length of the CDR3 is 12 residues. Trimming stripped 0 bases from V and 13 bases from J, with 11 bases between. The V gene's germline CDR1 is SGHTS and CDR2 YDEGEE. The CDR3 spells CASSLAGTTQFF. CDR3 in DNA: TGTGCCAGCAGCTTGGCCGGGACCACCCAGTTCTTC.

This clonotype was recorded a few times. The chain couples TRBV6-5 to TRBJ1-1; a weak D match, TRBD1 (5 bases). V was cut by 6 bases and J by 2 bases, with 10 bases left in between. Germline CDR1 is MNHEY and CDR2 is SVGAGI. CDR3 length equals 13 residues. The CDR3 loop reads CASRKGLNTEAFF. CDR3 in DNA: TGTGCCAGCAGAAAGGGACTAAACACTGAAGCTTTCTTT.

This chain connects TRBV24-1 to TRBJ2-3, with D hard to call. The CDR3 consists of 15 residues. Germline lookup yields CDR1 KGHDR and CDR2 SFDVKD. Trimming removed 1 base at V and 0 bases at J, with 7 bases between. The CDR3 nucleotides read TGTGCCACCAGTGATTTAGGGCAGAGCACAGATACGCAGTATTTT. Its translation is CATSDLGQSTDTQYF.

In this sample, this clonotype turned up many times. The rearrangement links TRBV5-1 to TRBJ1-1; D possibly corresponds to TRBD1 (6 bases). Germline V gene lookup returns CDR1 SGHRS and CDR2 YFSETQ. This CDR3 comprises 14 residues. Trimming shortened V by 4 bases and J by 1 base, and 11 bases separated the two germline ends. CDR3 nucleotides: TGCGCCAGCAGCAGGGGACACCAGAACACTGAAGCTTTCTTT. Residues: CASSRGHQNTEAFF.

The gene calls are TRBV30 and TRBJ2-7; D possibly corresponds to TRBD1 (6 bases). Trimming shortened V by 1 base and J by 2 bases, and 15 bases separated the two germline ends. CDR3 length: 15 residues. Germline V lookup: CDR1 GTSNPN, CDR2 SVGIG (reference sequence). As DNA, the CDR3 is TGTGCCTGGAGTGGGATGGACAGAAACACCTACGAGCAGTACTTC. It translates to CAWSGMDRNTYEQYF.

There are a few counts of this clonotype. The gene calls are TRBV18 and TRBJ2-1, with TRBD2 matching over 10 bases. CDR1 and CDR2 from the germline V gene are KGHSH and LQKENI. V was clipped by 0 bases and J by 7 bases; unmatched bases: 6. The CDR3 extends over 16 amino acids. CDR3 bases: TGTGCCAGCTCACCACCTCTAGCGGGAGTGGGGAATGAGCAGTTCTTC. Translating it yields CASSPPLAGVGNEQFF. The variable domain in full, completed from reference TRBV18 and TRBJ2-1, reads NAGVMQNPRHLVRRRGQEARLRCSPMKGHSHVYWYRQLPEEGLKFMVYLQKENIIDESGMPKERFSAEFPKEGPSILRIQQVVRGDSAAYFCASSPPLAGVGNEQFFGPGTRLTVL.

This chain links TRBV5-4 with TRBJ2-3; D is possibly TRBD2 (5 bases). V was pared by 3 bases and J by 5 bases, with 13 bases between. The germline CDR1 and CDR2 sequences are SGHNT and YYREEE (reference sequence). The CDR3 sequence is 14 residues long. CDR3 in amino acids: CASSSSARVDTQYF. The CDR3 region has the DNA TGTGCCAGCAGCTCCTCAGCGAGGGTAGATACGCAGTATTTT.

V is TRBV7-9 and J is TRBJ2-1; D might be TRBD2 (7 bases). The V end was cut by 5 bases, the J end by 4 bases, with 15 bases between. Germline CDR1 reads SEHNR; CDR2 reads FQNEAQ (reference sequence). The CDR3 has 15 residues. This CDR3 reads CASSGGLGGYNEQFF. The CDR3 DNA follows: TGTGCCAGCAGCGGAGGACTAGGGGGGTACAATGAGCAGTTCTTC.

The chain carries TRBV7-2 and TRBJ2-1, with 7 bases aligning to TRBD2. Germline V gene lookup returns CDR1 SGHTA and CDR2 FQGNSA. The V segment lost 1 base and the J segment 0 bases; nucleotides outside the gene matches: 3. The CDR3 spans 16 residues. The CDR3 DNA follows: TGTGCCAGCAGCTTAGGGCTAGCGGACTCCTACAATGAGCAGTTCTTC. Residues: CASSLGLADSYNEQFF. The full variable domain, rest sourced from reference TRBV7-2 and TRBJ2-1, is GAGVSQSPSNKVTEKGKDVELRCDPISGHTALYWYRQSLGQGLEFLIYFQGNSAPDKSGLPSDRFSAERTGGSVSTLTIQRTQQEDSAVYLCASSLGLADSYNEQFFGPGTRLTVL.

The chain is built from TRBV3-1 and TRBJ1-1; D perhaps matches TRBD1 (5 bases). The germline V and J ends were trimmed by 3 bases and 0 bases, with 8 bases remaining between them. The V gene's germline CDR1 is LGHDT and CDR2 YNNKEL (reference sequence). The CDR3 extends over 14 amino acids. This chain's CDR3 is CASSHRGLNTEAFF. CDR3 in DNA: TGTGCCAGCAGCCATAGGGGATTGAACACTGAAGCTTTCTTT.

The V gene is TRBV11-2, the J gene TRBJ1-6, with D uncertain. Trimming removed 1 base from V and 6 bases from J, with 7 bases in between. CDR1 is SGHAT and CDR2 is FQNNGV in the germline V gene. CDR3 length: 14 residues. This CDR3 is CASSLGRTNSPLHF. CDR3 bases: TGTGCCAGCAGCTTAGGCAGAACTAATTCACCCCTCCACTTT.

The chain carries TRBV19 and TRBJ2-7, with 12 bases fitting TRBD2. Germline lookup yields CDR1 LNHDA and CDR2 SQIVND (reference sequence). This CDR3 comprises 16 residues. Trimming removed 5 bases from V and 5 bases from J; junction bases left unmatched: 10. CDR3 in DNA: TGTGCCAGTAGTCCTGGGACTAGCGGGCTGGGCCACGAGCAGTACTTC. It codes for CASSPGTSGLGHEQYF.

This clonotype has only a few counts. This chain joins TRBV7-3 and TRBJ2-3; 9 nucleotides line up with TRBD2. The CDR3 is made up of 20 amino acids. CDR1 and CDR2 (germline): SGHTA, FQGTGA. V gave up 2 bases and J gave up 6 bases; unmatched junction bases: 21. The CDR3 DNA reads as TGTGCCAGCAGCTTATTCCTAACCTTATTAGCGGGAGTCTCCGGGGATACGCAGTATTTT. Translated, it gives CASSLFLTLLAGVSGDTQYF.